The clone carrying this T cell receptor beta chain was counted a few times. Its antigen is unidentified. Patients were excluded if they had other autoimmune diseases or uncontrolled infections, and likewise if pregnancy or lactation applied. Diagnosis used clinical symptoms, serum thyroxine, TRAb, thyroid ultrasound and orbital computed tomography. RNA transcripts were the source from which TCR beta CDR3 regions were amplified. An initial RT-PCR round employing HTBI primers preceded a second-round multiplex PCR. TCRdb itself ran the multiplex PCR reads through MiXCR, one entry per CDR3 protein. The table has around 1.1 million distinct CDR3 sequences, roughly two fifths seen once. The sample originates from a study of Graves' ophthalmopathy and Graves' hyperthyroidism. For the study at large: Being free of ophthalmopathy for 18 months of follow-up defined stable hyperthyroidism.

V gave up 6 bases and J gave up 6 bases; unmatched junction bases: 13. This CDR3 comprises 17 residues. Study results and caveats: The model achieved approximately 71% sensitivity and around 78% specificity for ophthalmopathy progression.

The specimen was peripheral blood or thyroid tissue (not recorded which). V usage is TRBV12-3 or TRBV12-4 and J usage is TRBJ2-2; 10 positions agree with TRBD2. The origin of this receptor is an adult man with Graves' hyperthyroidism. The CDR3 coding sequence is TGTGCCAGCAGCTTAACTTCTAGCGGGAGAACCGCCGGGGAGCTGTTTTTT. This translates into CASSLTSSGRTAGELFF.